These 16 T cell receptor beta chains were sequenced from one sample in a study of T cell changes during pregnancy in multiple sclerosis. The repertoire was sequenced with immunoSEQ multiplex PCR; TCRdb's copy has only in-frame clones and lacks some. The sample has around 33,000 clones; roughly 90% are singletons. The source was CD8+ T cells from peripheral blood mononuclear cells, collected in the third trimester of pregnancy. The receptors were sampled from a female donor with multiple sclerosis, enrolled in a pregnancy study.

This chain connects TRBV9 to TRBJ2-1; D unresolved. This CDR3 is built from 15 residues. The V gene lost 6 bases and the J gene lost 4 bases, with 17 bases spanning the gap. Germline V gene sequence: CDR1 SGDLS, CDR2 YYNGEE. CDR3 nucleotides: TGTGCCAGCACCCCGGGTGGTTTTGGATACAATGAGCAGTTCTTC. It translates to CASTPGGFGYNEQFF.

This clone was counted between two and nine times. This chain links TRBV6-4 with TRBJ2-1, with TRBD1 matching over 7 bases. From germline, CDR1 is MRHNA and CDR2 SNTAGT. The CDR3 sequence is 13 residues long. The ends lost 6 bases at V and 12 bases at J; junction bases unmatched: 11. Here the CDR3 DNA reads TGTGCCAGCAGCGCCGGGACAGAGGCCCCGCAGTTCTTC. Translated: CASSAGTEAPQFF.

The chain links TRBV27 to TRBJ2-5; 11 bases match TRBD2. The CDR3 sequence is 16 residues long. CDR1 is MNHEY and CDR2 is SMNVEV in the germline V gene (reference sequence). Trimming removed 8 bases from V and 5 bases from J; junction bases left unmatched: 13. The CDR3 spells CASVPSSGGTDETQYF. The CDR3 DNA sequence: TGTGCCAGCGTACCGTCTAGCGGGGGGACCGACGAGACCCAGTACTTC.

The V call is TRBV19, the J call TRBJ1-1; possible D gene TRBD1, 6 bases. The CDR3 sequence is 20 residues long. Trimming took off 5 bases at V and 0 bases at J, with 28 bases between the two ends. From germline, CDR1 is LNHDA and CDR2 SQIVND (reference sequence). CDR3 in DNA: TGTGCCAGTAGTCCCCCCCCCTTCACAGGGACAATCGCGATGAACACTGAAGCTTTCTTT. Its translation: CASSPPPFTGTIAMNTEAFF.

V is TRBV5-1 and J is TRBJ2-3, with TRBD1 identical over 7 bases. Germline CDR1 and CDR2: SGHRS and YFSETQ. Unmatched junction bases numbered 2, after V lost 0 bases and J lost 1 base. The CDR3 loop spans 15 amino acids. CDR3 nucleotide sequence: TGCGCCAGCAGCTTGGGGCAGGGGGGCACAGATACGCAGTATTTT. It specifies CASSLGQGGTDTQYF.

This chain uses TRBV10-3 with TRBJ1-3; a possible D gene is TRBD1 (5 bases). CDR1 and CDR2 (germline): ENHRY, SYGVKD. V was shortened by 10 bases and J by 0 bases, with 16 bases between the two germline ends. The CDR3 extends over 15 amino acids. CDR3 amino acids: CATRQDISSGNTIYF. CDR3 DNA: TGTGCCACCCGCCAGGACATTAGCTCTGGAAACACCATATATTTT.

The V gene is TRBV9, the J gene TRBJ1-1; TRBD1 agrees at 8 bases. Germline-derived CDR1 and CDR2 are SGDLS and YYNGEE. Trimming took 3 bases from V and 4 from J; bases not matched to a gene: 5. The CDR3 is 14 residues long. CDR3 loop: CASSGLTGGTEAFF. The CDR3 DNA reads TGTGCCAGCAGCGGACTCACAGGGGGCACTGAAGCTTTCTTT.

This clone has a handful of counts. This chain links TRBV7-9 with TRBJ1-1; D is ambiguous. The CDR3 extends over 11 amino acids. V lost 3 bases, J lost 4 bases, and 3 bases lay in between. CDR1 is SEHNR, CDR2 FQNEAQ, per germline (reference sequence). The CDR3 DNA reads TGTGCCAGCAGCTTCGGCACTGAAGCTTTCTTT. Encoded protein: CASSFGTEAFF.

The rearrangement joins TRBV6-1 to TRBJ2-2, with 8 bases lining up with TRBD2. With 6 bases clipped from V and 6 bases from J, the junction kept 6 bases outside the gene matches. This CDR3 has 14 amino acids. CDR1 MNHNS and CDR2 SASEGT come from the germline V gene. The CDR3 spells CASSPIAGSGELFF. CDR3 DNA: TGTGCCAGCAGCCCTATAGCGGGGTCCGGGGAGCTGTTTTTT.

The genes are TRBV2 and TRBJ2-5; TRBD2 matches 9 bases. Germline V gives CDR1 SNHLY, CDR2 FYNNEI. This CDR3 region has 19 residues. V shed 6 bases, J shed 4 bases, and the junction held 21 bases outside the gene matches. In DNA form, the CDR3 reads TGTGCCAGCAGCCGAATGGGCGGGGGGGCGACATTGGAAGGAGAGACCCAGTACTTC. Translating gives CASSRMGGGATLEGETQYF.

V and J are TRBV7-8 and TRBJ1-4; D is unclear. The germline V gene encodes CDR1 SGHVS and CDR2 FQNEAQ. Trimming stripped 0 bases from V and 3 bases from J, with 8 bases between. The CDR3 length is 15 residues. CDR3 in DNA: TGTGCCAGCAGCTTAGCGCGAGGATCTAATGAAAAACTGTTTTTT. As protein: CASSLARGSNEKLFF.

In its sample, this clone is medium-sized. This sequence joins TRBV9 and TRBJ2-1, with 10 bases that match TRBD2. The length of the CDR3 is 14 residues. V was pared by 2 bases and J by 9 bases, with 5 bases of the junction left unmatched. In germline, CDR1 is SGDLS, CDR2 YYNGEE. The CDR3 loop reads CASSVTSGDLEQFF. CDR3 in DNA: TGTGCCAGCAGCGTCACTAGCGGGGACCTTGAGCAGTTCTTC.

The chain employs TRBV5-5 and TRBJ1-2, with 9 bases fitting TRBD1. The CDR3 is 17 residues long. CDR1 SGHKS and CDR2 YYEKEE come from the germline V gene (reference sequence). After removal of 0 bases from V and 2 bases from J, the junction contained 8 bases not matched to a gene. The CDR3 DNA reads as TGTGCCAGCAGCTTGGACCCGCGGACAGGGGCAAACTATGGCTACACCTTC. Protein product: CASSLDPRTGANYGYTF.

The rearrangement joins TRBV30 to TRBJ2-2, with D perhaps TRBD1 (6 bases). The CDR3 totals 17 residues. Trimming took off 4 bases at V and 0 bases at J, with 18 bases between the two ends. CDR1 and CDR2 from the germline V gene are GTSNPN and SVGIG (reference sequence). The chain's CDR3 is CAWNRHRVGANTGELFF. As DNA, the CDR3 is TGTGCCTGGAATCGTCACAGGGTGGGGGCGAACACCGGGGAGCTGTTTTTT.

Only one count was recorded for this clone. The chain joins TRBV7-2 to TRBJ2-7; 7 bases are shared with TRBD2. CDR1 and CDR2 (germline): SGHTA, FQGNSA. This CDR3 has 14 residues. V lost 3 bases, J lost 0 bases, and 2 bases stayed unmatched. This CDR3 is CASSLGGGSYEQYF. CDR3 DNA sequence: TGTGCCAGCAGCTTGGGCGGGGGCTCCTACGAGCAGTACTTC.

The chain recombines TRBV9 with TRBJ2-5; tentatively, D is TRBD2 (5 bases). Trimming took 4 bases from V and 3 from J, leaving 13 bases between them. The CDR3 has 14 residues. Germline lookup yields CDR1 SGDLS and CDR2 YYNGEE. CDR3 sequence reads: CASSPRISEETQYF. The CDR3 nucleotides are TGTGCCAGCAGCCCCCGGATTAGCGAAGAGACCCAGTACTTC.